This T cell receptor (beta chain) comes out of a study of blood T cell repertoires in COVID-19. Study summary: COVID-19 samples collected from the United States, Italy and Spain covered acute and convalescent phases. Sources were T cells, B-cell-depleted T cells, or PBMCs; the material itself was cDNA or gDNA.

The CDR3 has 11 residues. CDR1 is SGHTA and CDR2 is FQGNSA in the germline V gene. V dropped 4 bases and J dropped 12 bases, with 10 bases sitting between them. In the study's own analysis: Nucleated cell counts were estimated from reference gene primer amplification. Generated by immunoSEQ multiplex PCR, the TCRdb table keeps only in-frame clones and is missing some. V, J and clone size are those of that table, while D and trimming were read from the DNA. Seen here are roughly 200,000 clones, approximately 86% observed once, and the top ten hold roughly 2.9%. The sample comprised peripheral blood. The sequence was obtained from a woman aged 30 to 39 with active or convalescent COVID-19. V usage is TRBV7-2 and J usage is TRBJ1-5, with a possible D match to TRBD1 (5 bases). The CDR3 nucleotides read TGTGCCAGCAGCTCGCCGGGGGTCCAGCATTTT. Its translation is CASSSPGVQHF. Variable domain in full (rest from reference TRBV7-2 and TRBJ1-5): GAGVSQSPSNKVTEKGKDVELRCDPISGHTALYWYRQSLGQGLEFLIYFQGNSAPDKSGLPSDRFSAERTGGSVSTLTIQRTQQEDSAVYLCASSSPGVQHFGDGTRLSIL.